This T cell receptor (beta chain) originates from a study of blood T cells in healthy people across ages. Study-wide context: For every two T cells, template switching captured about one barcoded beta molecule.

The authors ran a second PCR of about 6 to 11 cycles using a sample-barcoded 5' primer and a J-beta primer mix. TCRdb re-called the 5' RACE reads with MiXCR, one entry per CDR3 protein. Of about 630,000 distinct CDR3 sequences listed, more than 20% are singletons. The study's findings and limits: The diversity estimates, figures obtained from one million T cells, were considered underestimates.

The V gene's germline CDR1 is DFQATT and CDR2 SNEGSKA (reference sequence). Trimming cost V 0 bases and J 7 bases; bases outside gene matches: 11. The CDR3 spans 16 residues. In the case of this clonotype: As yet, its antigen is unknown.

The genes are TRBV20-1 and TRBJ2-1, with 8 positions matching TRBD2. Sample: blood. The receptor was derived from an older man in good health. The CDR3 protein is CSARDERSGSFNEQFF. The CDR3 region has the DNA TGCAGTGCTAGAGATGAAAGGAGCGGGAGTTTTAATGAGCAGTTCTTC.